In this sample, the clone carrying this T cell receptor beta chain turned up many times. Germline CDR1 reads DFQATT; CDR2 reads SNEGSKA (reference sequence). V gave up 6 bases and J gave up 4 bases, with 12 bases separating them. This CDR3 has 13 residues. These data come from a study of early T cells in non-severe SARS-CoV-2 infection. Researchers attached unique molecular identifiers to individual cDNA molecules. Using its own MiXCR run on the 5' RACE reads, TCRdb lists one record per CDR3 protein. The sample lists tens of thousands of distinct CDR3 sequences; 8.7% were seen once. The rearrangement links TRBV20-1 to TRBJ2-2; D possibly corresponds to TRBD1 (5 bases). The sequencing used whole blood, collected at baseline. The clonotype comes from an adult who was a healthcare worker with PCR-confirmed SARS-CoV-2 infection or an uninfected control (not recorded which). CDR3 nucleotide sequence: TGCAGTGCGCCGACAGCCGGCACCGGGGAGCTGTTTTTT. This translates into CSAPTAGTGELFF.